The 5 T cell receptor beta chains reported below all come from one sample, sequenced in a study of blood T cell repertoires in COVID-19. Using immunoSEQ multiplex PCR, the repertoire was profiled, and TCRdb retains in-frame clones only, with some absent. The table records more than 95,000 clones, more than 70% of them present only once. Sequenced: peripheral blood. All receptors derive from a woman older than 75 with COVID-19, enrolled during active disease.

The chain recombines TRBV5-6 with TRBJ2-6, with a possible D match to TRBD1 (5 bases). This CDR3 spans 18 amino acids. V was pared by 6 bases and J by 0 bases, with 19 bases between. CDR1 SGHDT and CDR2 YYEEEE come from the germline V gene. DNA for the CDR3: TGTGCCAGCAACCCTAGGGGCAGGGTTGGCTCTGGGGCCAACGTCCTGACTTTC. As protein: CASNPRGRVGSGANVLTF.

The chain uses TRBV6-5 and TRBJ2-1; 8 nucleotides align to TRBD1. Germline CDR1 reads MNHEY; CDR2 reads SVGAGI. The V and J ends lost 5 bases and 3 bases, in that order; junction bases with no gene match: 6. This CDR3 region has 15 residues. The DNA of the CDR3 is TGTGCCAGCAGTCCCCAGGGGGCTGGCTACAATGAGCAGTTCTTC. Its protein product is CASSPQGAGYNEQFF.

The chain carries TRBV6-4 and TRBJ2-1, with D possibly matching TRBD2 (6 bases). V lost 3 bases, J lost 1 base, and 7 bases lay in between. The V gene's germline CDR1 is MRHNA and CDR2 SNTAGT. The CDR3 consists of 14 residues. DNA for the CDR3: TGTGCCAGCAGTGAAGGAGGGTCCTACAATGAGCAGTTCTTC. Translation gives CASSEGGSYNEQFF.

This clone was seen just once. The J gene is TRBJ2-3, the V gene TRBV29-1; TRBD2 might be the D (6 bases). V shed 6 bases and J shed 0 bases, with 10 bases lying between them. Looked up from germline, CDR1 is SQVTM and CDR2 is ANQGSEA. CDR3 size: 13 residues. This chain's CDR3 is CSVRDLSTDTQYF. The CDR3 DNA is TGCAGCGTCCGGGACTTAAGCACAGATACGCAGTATTTT.

J is TRBJ1-5 and V is TRBV28, with no clear D. The CDR3 has 15 amino acids. The V gene's germline CDR1 is MDHEN and CDR2 SYDVKM. The germline V and J ends were trimmed by 5 bases and 2 bases, with 13 bases remaining between them. The CDR3 coding sequence is TGTGCCAGCAGTCCGACTCGGGAAGGCAATCAGCCCCAGCATTTT. Its protein product is CASSPTREGNQPQHF.